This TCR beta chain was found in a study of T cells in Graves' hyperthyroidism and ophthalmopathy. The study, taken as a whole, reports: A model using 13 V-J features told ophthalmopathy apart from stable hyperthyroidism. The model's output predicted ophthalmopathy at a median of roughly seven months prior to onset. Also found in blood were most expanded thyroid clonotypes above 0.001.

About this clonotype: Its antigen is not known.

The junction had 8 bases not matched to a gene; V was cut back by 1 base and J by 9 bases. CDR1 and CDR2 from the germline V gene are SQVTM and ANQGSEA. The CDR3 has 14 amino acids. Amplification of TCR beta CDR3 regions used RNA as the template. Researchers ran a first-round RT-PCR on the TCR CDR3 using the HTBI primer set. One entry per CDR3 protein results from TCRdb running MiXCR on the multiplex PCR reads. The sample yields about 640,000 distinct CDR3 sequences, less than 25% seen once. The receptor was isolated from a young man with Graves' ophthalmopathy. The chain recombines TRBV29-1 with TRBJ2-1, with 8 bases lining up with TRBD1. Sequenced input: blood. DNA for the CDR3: TGCAGCGTTGAAGGGCAGGGGGCTATAGGTGAGCAGTTCTTC. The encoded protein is CSVEGQGAIGEQFF.